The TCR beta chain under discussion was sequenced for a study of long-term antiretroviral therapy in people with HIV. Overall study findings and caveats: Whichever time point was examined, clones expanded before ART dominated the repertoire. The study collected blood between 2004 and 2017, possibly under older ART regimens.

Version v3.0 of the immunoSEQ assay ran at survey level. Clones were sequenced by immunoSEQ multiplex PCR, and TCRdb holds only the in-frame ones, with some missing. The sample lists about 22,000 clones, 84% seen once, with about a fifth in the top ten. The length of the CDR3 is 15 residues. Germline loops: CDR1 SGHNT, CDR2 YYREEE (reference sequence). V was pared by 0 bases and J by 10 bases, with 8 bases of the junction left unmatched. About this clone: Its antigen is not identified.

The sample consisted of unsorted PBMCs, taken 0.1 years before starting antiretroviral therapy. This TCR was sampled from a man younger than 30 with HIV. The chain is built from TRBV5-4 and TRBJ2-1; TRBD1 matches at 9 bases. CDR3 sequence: CASSLEDRGSNEQFF. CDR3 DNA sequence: TGTGCCAGCAGCTTGGAGGACAGGGGCTCAAACGAGCAGTTCTTC.